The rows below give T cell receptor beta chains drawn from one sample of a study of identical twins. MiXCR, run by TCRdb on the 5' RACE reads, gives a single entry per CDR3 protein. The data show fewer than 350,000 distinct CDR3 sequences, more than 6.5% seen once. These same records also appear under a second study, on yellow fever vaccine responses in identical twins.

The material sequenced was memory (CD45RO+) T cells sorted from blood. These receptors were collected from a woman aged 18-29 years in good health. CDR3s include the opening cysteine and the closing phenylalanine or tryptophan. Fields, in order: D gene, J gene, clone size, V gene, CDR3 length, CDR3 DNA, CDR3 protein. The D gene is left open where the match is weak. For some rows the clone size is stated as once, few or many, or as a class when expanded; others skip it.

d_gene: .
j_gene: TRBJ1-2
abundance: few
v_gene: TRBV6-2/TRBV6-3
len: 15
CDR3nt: TGTGCCAGCAGTTACGGGGGACCCACTAACTATGGCTACACCTTC
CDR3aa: CASSYGGPTNYGYTF

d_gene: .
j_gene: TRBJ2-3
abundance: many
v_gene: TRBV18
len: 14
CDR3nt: TGTGCCAGCTCACCAAACGGGGGTCCAGATACGCAGTATTTT
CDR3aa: CASSPNGGPDTQYF

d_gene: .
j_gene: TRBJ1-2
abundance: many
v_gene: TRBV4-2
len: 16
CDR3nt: TGTGCCAGCAGCCAAGAGGACTCGACTGGCAACTATGGCTACACCTTC
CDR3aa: CASSQEDSTGNYGYTF

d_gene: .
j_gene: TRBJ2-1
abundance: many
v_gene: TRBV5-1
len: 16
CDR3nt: TGCGCCAGCAGCTTAAATCCCACCAACTCCTACAATGAGCAGTTCTTC
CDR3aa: CASSLNPTNSYNEQFF

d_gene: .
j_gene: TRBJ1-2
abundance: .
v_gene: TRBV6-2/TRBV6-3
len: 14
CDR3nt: TGTGCCAGCAGTTCCATAAGAGCTAACTATGGCTACACCTTC
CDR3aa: CASSSIRANYGYTF

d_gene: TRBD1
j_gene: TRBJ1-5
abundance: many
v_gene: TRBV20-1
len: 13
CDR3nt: TGCAGTGCCGGACAGGGGTGGAATCAGCCCCAGCATTTT
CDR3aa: CSAGQGWNQPQHF

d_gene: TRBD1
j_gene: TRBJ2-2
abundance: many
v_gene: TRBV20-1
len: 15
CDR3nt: TGCAGTGCTAGAGATTCCAAGGGGGCCACCGGGGAGCTGTTTTTT
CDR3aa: CSARDSKGATGELFF

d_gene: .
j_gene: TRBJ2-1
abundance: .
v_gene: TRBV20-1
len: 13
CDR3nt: TGCAGTGCTAGAGATCTCGCCGCTCGGGAGTGGTTCTTC
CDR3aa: CSARDLAAREWFF

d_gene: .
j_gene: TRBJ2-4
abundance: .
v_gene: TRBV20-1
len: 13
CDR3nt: TGCAGTGCTAGAGATACATGGGGTACTGTTCAGTACTTC
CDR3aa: CSARDTWGTVQYF

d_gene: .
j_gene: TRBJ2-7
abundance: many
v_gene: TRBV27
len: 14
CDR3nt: TGTGCCAGCACCCGGGACCCAAAGATCTACGAGCAGTACTTC
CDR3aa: CASTRDPKIYEQYF

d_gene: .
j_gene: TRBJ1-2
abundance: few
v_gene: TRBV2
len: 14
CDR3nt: TGTGCCAGCAGTGAATCTTTACTGGATTATGGCTACACCTTC
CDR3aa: CASSESLLDYGYTF

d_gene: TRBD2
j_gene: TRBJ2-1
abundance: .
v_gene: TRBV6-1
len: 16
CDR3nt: TGTGCCAGCACCGAACGGCGGGGGGATTGCTACAATGAGCAGTTCTTC
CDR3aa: CASTERRGDCYNEQFF

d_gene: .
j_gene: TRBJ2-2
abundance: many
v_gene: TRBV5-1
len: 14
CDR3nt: TGCGCCAGCAGCTTGTCTACTGACACCGGGGAGCTGTTTTTT
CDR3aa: CASSLSTDTGELFF

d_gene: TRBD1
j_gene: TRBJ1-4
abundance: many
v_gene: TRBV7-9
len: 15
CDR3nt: TGTGCCAGCAGCTTAGAGACAGGGGTGACTGAAAAACTGTTTTTT
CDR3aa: CASSLETGVTEKLFF

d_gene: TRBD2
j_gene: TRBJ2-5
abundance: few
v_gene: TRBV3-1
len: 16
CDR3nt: TGTGCCAGCAGCCCATCTAGGGCGGGGGGTCAAGAGACCCAGTACTTC
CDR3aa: CASSPSRAGGQETQYF

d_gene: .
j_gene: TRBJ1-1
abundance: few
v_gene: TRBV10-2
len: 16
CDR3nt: TGCGCCAGCAGTGGTAAAAACAGGCTTAAGAACACTGAAGCTTTCTTT
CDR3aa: CASSGKNRLKNTEAFF

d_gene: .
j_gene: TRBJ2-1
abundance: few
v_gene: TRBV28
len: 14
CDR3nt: TGTGCCAGCAGTTTATGGGCACGTGCGGGTGAGCAGTTCTTC
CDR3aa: CASSLWARAGEQFF

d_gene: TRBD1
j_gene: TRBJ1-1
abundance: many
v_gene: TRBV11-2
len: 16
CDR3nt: TGTGCCAGCAGCTACCTCCCGGACAGGGGGAGCACTGAAGCTTTCTTT
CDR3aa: CASSYLPDRGSTEAFF

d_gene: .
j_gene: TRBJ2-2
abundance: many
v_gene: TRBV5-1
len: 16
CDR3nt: TGCGCCAGCAACAATCCCCAACAGGATAAGGGCGGGGAGCTGTTTTTT
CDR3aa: CASNNPQQDKGGELFF

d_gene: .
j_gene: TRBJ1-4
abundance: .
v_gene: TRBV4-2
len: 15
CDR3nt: TGTGCCAGCAGCCAAGAGGACCTTCCGAATGAAAAACTGTTTTTT
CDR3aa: CASSQEDLPNEKLFF

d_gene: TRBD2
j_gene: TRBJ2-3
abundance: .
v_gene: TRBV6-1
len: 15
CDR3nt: TGTGCCAGCAGTGAATCAAGCGGGAGGGTGCGTGGGGAGTATTTT
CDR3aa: CASSESSGRVRGEYF

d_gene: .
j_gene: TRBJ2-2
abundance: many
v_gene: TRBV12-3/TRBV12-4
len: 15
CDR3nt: TGTGCCAGCAGTCGTCGGACCGGAAACACCGGGGAGCTGTTTTTT
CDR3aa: CASSRRTGNTGELFF

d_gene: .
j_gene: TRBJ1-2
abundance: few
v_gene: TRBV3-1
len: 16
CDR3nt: TGTGCCAGCAGCCAAGATTTTGGCCTCGGTCGGTATGGCTACACCTTC
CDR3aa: CASSQDFGLGRYGYTF

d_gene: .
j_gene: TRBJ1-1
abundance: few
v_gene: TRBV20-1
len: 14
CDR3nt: TGCAGTGCTAGACCCTCAACGGAGACAAGAGAAGCTTTCTTT
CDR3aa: CSARPSTETREAFF

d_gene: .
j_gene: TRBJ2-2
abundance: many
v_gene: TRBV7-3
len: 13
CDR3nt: TGTGCCAGCAGCCCCCAGGGTACCGGGGAGCTGTTTTTT
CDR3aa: CASSPQGTGELFF

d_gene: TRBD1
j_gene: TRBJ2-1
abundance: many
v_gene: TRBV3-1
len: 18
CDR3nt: TGTGCCAGCAGCGGCTGGTCCCGACCGGGACAGGGATACAATGAGCAGTTCTTC
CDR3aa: CASSGWSRPGQGYNEQFF

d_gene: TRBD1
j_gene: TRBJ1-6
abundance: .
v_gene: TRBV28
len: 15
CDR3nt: TGTGCCAGCAGTGGACAGGAGGGATGGAATTCACCCCTCCACTTT
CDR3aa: CASSGQEGWNSPLHF

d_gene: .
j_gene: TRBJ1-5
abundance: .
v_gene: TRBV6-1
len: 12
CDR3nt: TGTGCCAGCAGCCGGAGGATCAAGCCCCAGCATTTT
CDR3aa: CASSRRIKPQHF

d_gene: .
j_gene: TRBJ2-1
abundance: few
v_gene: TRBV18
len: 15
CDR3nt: TGTGCCAGCTCACGGGGACGAGGTCCGGCGAATGAGCAGTTCTTC
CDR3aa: CASSRGRGPANEQFF

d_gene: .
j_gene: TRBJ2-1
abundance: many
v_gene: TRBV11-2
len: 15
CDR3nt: TGTGCCAGCAGCTTAGGAGCTATCTCATACAATGAGCAGTTCTTC
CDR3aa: CASSLGAISYNEQFF

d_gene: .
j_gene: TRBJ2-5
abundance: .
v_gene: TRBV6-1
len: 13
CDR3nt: TGTGCCAGCAGTGTTACGGTAGCTGAGACCCAGTACTTC
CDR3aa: CASSVTVAETQYF

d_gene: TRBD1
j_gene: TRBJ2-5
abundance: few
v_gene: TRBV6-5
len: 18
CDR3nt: TGTGCCAGCAGTTACCGGACAGGGGGGGTTCGGTTAGGGGAGACCCAGTACTTC
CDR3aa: CASSYRTGGVRLGETQYF

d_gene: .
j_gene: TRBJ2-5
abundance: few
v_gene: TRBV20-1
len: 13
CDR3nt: TGCAGTGCCCCGGACAGCGTGGGGGAGACCCAGTACTTC
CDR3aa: CSAPDSVGETQYF

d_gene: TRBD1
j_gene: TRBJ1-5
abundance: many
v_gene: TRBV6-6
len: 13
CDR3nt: TGTGCCAGCCAGGGGGGGGGCAATCAGCCCCAGCATTTT
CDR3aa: CASQGGGNQPQHF

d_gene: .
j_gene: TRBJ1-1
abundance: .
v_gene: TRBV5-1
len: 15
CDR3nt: TGCGCCAGCAGCCCCGCGGGGGTTGCGAACACTGAAGCTTTCTTT
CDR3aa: CASSPAGVANTEAFF

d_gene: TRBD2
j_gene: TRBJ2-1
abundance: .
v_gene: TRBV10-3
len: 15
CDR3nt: TGTGCCAGCAGGGGCATCTCGGGACTAGTTGATGAGCAGTTCTTC
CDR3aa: CASRGISGLVDEQFF

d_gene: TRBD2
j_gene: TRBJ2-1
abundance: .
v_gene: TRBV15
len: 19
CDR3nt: TGTGCCACCAGCAGAGAAGTTTCGCCGGGACTAGCCACCTACAATGAGCAGTTCTTC
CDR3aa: CATSREVSPGLATYNEQFF

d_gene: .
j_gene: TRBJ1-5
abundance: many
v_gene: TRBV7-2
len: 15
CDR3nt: TGTGCCAGCAGCCGCATTGGGTATAGCAATCAGCCCCAGCATTTT
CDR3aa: CASSRIGYSNQPQHF

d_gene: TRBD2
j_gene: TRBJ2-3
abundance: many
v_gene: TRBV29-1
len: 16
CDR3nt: TGCAGCGTCGCCGGGACTAGCGGGATGGACACAGATACGCAGTATTTT
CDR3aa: CSVAGTSGMDTDTQYF

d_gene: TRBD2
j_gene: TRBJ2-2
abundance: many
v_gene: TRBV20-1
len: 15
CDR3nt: TGCAGTGCTAGAGGGACTAGCGAGAACACCGGGGAGCTGTTTTTT
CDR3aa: CSARGTSENTGELFF

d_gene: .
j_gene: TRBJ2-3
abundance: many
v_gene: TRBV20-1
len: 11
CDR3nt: TGCAGTGCCGCCAACACAGATACGCAGTATTTT
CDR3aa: CSAANTDTQYF

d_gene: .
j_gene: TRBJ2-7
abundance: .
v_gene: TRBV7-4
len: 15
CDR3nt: TGTGCCAGCAGCTTAGTACAGCCTGATTCCTACGAGCAGTACTTC
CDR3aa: CASSLVQPDSYEQYF

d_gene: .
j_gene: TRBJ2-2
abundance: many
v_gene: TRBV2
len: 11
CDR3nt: TGTGCCAGCCTAGGGGTCGGGGAGCTGTTTTTT
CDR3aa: CASLGVGELFF

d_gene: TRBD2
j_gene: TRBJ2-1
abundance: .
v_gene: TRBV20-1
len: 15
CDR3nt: TGCAGTGCCACGGGACTAGCGCTCTCCTACAATGAGCAGTTCTTC
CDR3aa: CSATGLALSYNEQFF

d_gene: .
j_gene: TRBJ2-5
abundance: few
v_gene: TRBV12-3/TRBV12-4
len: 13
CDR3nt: TGTGCCAGCAGTTTTAACCCTCAAGAGACCCAGTACTTC
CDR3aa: CASSFNPQETQYF

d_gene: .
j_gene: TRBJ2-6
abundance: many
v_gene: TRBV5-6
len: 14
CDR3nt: TGTGCCAGCAGCTTATATTCTGGGGCCAACGTCCTGACTTTC
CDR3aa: CASSLYSGANVLTF

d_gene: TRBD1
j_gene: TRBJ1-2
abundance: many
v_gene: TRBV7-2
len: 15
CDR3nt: TGTGCCAGCAGCGTAGCCGGGACAGAGACCTATGGCTACACCTTC
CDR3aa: CASSVAGTETYGYTF

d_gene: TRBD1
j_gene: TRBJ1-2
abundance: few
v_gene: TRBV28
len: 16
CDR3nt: TGTGCCAGCAGCCCCCCACCGGGACAGGGGGTCGCTCGCTACACCTTC
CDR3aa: CASSPPPGQGVARYTF

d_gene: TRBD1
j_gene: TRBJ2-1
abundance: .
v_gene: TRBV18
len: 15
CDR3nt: TGTGCCAGCTCACCTTTGGGGACAGGGAAGAATGAGCAGTTCTTC
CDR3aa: CASSPLGTGKNEQFF

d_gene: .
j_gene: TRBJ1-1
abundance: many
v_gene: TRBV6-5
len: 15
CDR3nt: TGTGCCAGCAGTTACCAGGGGCCCCGGGGGACTGAAGCTTTCTTT
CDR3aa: CASSYQGPRGTEAFF

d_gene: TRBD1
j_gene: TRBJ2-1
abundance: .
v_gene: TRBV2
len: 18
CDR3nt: TGTGCCAGCTGTTCCACAACAGGGGGCCCGAGCTCCTACAATGAGCAGTTCTTC
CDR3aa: CASCSTTGGPSSYNEQFF

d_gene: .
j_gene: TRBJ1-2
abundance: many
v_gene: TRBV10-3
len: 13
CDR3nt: TGTGCCATCAGGGACGGTAAGAACTATGGCTACACCTTC
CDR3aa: CAIRDGKNYGYTF

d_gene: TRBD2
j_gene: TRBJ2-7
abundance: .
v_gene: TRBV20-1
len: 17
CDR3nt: TGCAGTGCTGGCAGAATTACCAGCGGGAGTCTTACCTACGAGCAGTACTTC
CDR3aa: CSAGRITSGSLTYEQYF

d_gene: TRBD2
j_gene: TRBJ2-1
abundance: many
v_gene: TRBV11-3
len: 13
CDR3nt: TGTGCCAGTCTAGCGGGAGGTACCAATGAGCAGTTCTTC
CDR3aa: CASLAGGTNEQFF